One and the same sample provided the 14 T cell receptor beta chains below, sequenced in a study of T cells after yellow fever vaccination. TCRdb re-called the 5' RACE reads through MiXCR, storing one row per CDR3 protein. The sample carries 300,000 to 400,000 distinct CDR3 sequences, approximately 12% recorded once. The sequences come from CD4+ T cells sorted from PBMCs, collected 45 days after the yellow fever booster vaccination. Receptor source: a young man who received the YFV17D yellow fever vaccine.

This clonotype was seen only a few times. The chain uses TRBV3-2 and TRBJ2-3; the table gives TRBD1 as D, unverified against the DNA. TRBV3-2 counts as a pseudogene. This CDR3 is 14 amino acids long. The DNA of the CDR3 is TGTGCCAGAGGAGGGGGGTGTGGCACAGATACGCAGTATTTT. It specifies CARGGGCGTDTQYF.

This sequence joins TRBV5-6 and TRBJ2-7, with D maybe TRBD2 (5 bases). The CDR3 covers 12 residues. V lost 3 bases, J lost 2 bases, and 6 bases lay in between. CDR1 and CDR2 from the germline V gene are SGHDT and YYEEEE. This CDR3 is CASSSGTYEQYF. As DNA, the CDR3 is TGTGCCAGCAGCTCCGGGACCTACGAGCAGTACTTC.

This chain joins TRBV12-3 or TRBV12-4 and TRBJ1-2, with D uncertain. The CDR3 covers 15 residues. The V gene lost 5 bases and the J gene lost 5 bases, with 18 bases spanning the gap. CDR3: CASSLVGSGVYGYTF. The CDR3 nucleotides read TGTGCCAGCAGTCTTGTAGGGTCAGGAGTTTATGGCTACACCTTC.

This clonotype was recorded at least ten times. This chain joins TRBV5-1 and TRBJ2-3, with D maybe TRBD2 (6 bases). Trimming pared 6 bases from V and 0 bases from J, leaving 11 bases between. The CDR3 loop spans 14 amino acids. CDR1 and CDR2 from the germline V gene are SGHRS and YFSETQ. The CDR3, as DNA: TGCGCCAGCATCGCGGGGACTAGCACAGATACGCAGTATTTT. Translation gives CASIAGTSTDTQYF.

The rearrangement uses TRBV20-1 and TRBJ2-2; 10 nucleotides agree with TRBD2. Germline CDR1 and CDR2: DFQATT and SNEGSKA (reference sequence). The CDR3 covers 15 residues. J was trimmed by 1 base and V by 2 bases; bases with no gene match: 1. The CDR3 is CSARWTSGNTGELFF. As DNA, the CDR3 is TGCAGTGCTAGATGGACTAGCGGGAACACCGGGGAGCTGTTTTTT.

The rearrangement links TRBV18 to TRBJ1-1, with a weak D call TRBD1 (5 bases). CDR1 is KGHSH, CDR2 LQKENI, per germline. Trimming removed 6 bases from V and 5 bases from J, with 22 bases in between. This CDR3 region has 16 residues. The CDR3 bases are TGTGCCAGCTCGCCCAGGGATTTGCAAAGCGGGACTGAAGCTTTCTTT. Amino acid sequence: CASSPRDLQSGTEAFF.

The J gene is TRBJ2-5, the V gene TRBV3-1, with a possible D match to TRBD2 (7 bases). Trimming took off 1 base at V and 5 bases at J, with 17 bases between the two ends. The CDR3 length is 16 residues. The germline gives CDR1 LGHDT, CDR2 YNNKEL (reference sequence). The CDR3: CASSQARGGIEETQYF. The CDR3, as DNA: TGTGCCAGCAGCCAAGCTAGGGGGGGGATTGAGGAGACCCAGTACTTC.

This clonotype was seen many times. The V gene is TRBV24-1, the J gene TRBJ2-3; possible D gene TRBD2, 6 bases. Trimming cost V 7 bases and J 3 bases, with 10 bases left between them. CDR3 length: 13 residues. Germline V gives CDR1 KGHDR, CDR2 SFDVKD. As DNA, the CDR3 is TGTGCCACCAGGGGGCGGGGAACAGATACGCAGTATTTT. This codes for CATRGRGTDTQYF.

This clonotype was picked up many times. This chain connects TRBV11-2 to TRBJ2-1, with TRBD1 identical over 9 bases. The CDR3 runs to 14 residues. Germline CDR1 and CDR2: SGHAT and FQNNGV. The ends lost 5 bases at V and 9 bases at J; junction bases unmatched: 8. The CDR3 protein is CASSQGQGGGEQFF. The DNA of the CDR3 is TGTGCCAGCAGCCAGGGACAGGGAGGAGGTGAGCAGTTCTTC.

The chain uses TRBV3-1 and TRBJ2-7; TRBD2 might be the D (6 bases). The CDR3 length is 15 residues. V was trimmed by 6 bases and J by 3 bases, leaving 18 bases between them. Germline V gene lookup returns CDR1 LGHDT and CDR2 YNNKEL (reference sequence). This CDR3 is CASRQMLGGVYEQYF. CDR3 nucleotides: TGTGCCAGCAGGCAGATGCTGGGGGGTGTCTACGAGCAGTACTTC.

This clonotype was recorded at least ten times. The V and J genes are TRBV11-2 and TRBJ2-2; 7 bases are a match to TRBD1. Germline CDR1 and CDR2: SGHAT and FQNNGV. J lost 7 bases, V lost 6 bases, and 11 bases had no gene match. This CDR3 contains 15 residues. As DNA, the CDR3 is TGTGCCAGCAGACTACTACAGGGGTTTAGCGGGGAGCTGTTTTTT. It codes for CASRLLQGFSGELFF.

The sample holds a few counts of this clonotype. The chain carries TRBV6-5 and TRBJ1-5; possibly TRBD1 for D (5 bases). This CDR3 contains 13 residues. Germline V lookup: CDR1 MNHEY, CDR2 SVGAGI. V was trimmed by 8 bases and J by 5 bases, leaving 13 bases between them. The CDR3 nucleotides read TGTGCCAGCCGCCGGGGCCGGGATCAGCCCCAGCATTTT. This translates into CASRRGRDQPQHF.

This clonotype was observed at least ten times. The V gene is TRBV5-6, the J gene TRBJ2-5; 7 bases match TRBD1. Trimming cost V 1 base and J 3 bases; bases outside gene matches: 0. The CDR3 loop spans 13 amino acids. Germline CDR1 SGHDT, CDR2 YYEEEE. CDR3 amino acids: CASSLTGEETQYF. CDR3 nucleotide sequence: TGTGCCAGCAGCTTGACAGGGGAAGAGACCCAGTACTTC.

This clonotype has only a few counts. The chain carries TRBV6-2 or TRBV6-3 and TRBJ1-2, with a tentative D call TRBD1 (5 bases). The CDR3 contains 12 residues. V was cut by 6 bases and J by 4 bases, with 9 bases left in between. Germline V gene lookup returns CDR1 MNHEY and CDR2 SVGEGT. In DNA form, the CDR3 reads TGTGCCAGCAGCTACAGGTTCTATGGCTACACCTTC. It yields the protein CASSYRFYGYTF.